A single sample is the source of the 24 T cell receptor beta chains below, sequenced in a study of Graves' ophthalmopathy and Graves' hyperthyroidism. RNA transcripts were the source from which TCR beta CDR3 regions were amplified. HTBI-primed first-round RT-PCR preceded second-round multiplex PCR. Each CDR3 protein is one row after TCRdb ran MiXCR on the multiplex PCR reads. The repertoire holds hundreds of thousands of distinct CDR3 sequences, with approximately 42% as singletons. Sequences were obtained from peripheral blood. The receptors shown here come from an adult man with Graves' ophthalmopathy.

There are a few counts of this clonotype. J is TRBJ2-6 and V is TRBV6-5; D gene ambiguous. The CDR3 consists of 13 residues. Germline V gene data show CDR1 as MNHEY and CDR2 as SVGAGI. Trimming pared 8 bases from V and 1 base from J, leaving 6 bases between. Here the CDR3 reads CASWMSGANVLTF. The CDR3 DNA is TGTGCCAGCTGGATGTCTGGGGCCAACGTCCTGACTTTC.

This clonotype ranks as large. J is TRBJ2-7 and V is TRBV19; possibly TRBD2 for D (6 bases). V was clipped by 3 bases and J by 3 bases, with 9 bases between them. This CDR3 is built from 13 residues. In germline, CDR1 is LNHDA, CDR2 SQIVND (reference sequence). CDR3 in amino acids: CASSMGGNYEQYF. The CDR3 nucleotides are TGTGCCAGTAGTATGGGGGGTAACTACGAGCAGTACTTC.

This sequence joins TRBV12-3 or TRBV12-4 and TRBJ1-5; 7 nucleotides agree with TRBD1. The CDR3 sequence is 14 residues long. J lost 5 bases, V lost 4 bases, and 5 bases had no gene match. The CDR3 region has the DNA TGTGCCAGCAGTTCCAACAGGGGAGATCAGCCCCAGCATTTT. Amino acids: CASSSNRGDQPQHF.

The rearrangement joins TRBV10-3 to TRBJ2-7; TRBD2 aligns across 7 bases. Germline CDR1 is ENHRY and CDR2 is SYGVKD. The CDR3 has 13 amino acids. The V segment lost 11 bases and the J segment 3 bases; nucleotides outside the gene matches: 10. The CDR3 protein is CAAGRWEGYEQYF. The CDR3, as DNA: TGTGCCGCCGGAAGGTGGGAGGGCTACGAGCAGTACTTC.

The sample holds one count of this clonotype. The DNA of the CDR3 is TGTGCCAGCAGCGGCGGGGCCAACACAGATACGCAGTATTTT. Protein product: CASSGGANTDTQYF. The chain joins TRBV7-2 to TRBJ2-3; tentative D call: TRBD2 (6 bases). The CDR3 spans 14 residues. Germline-derived CDR1 and CDR2 are SGHTA and FQGNSA. The V end was cut by 5 bases, the J end by 2 bases, with 11 bases between.

V gene TRBV6-6 combines with J gene TRBJ1-1, with 8 bases identical to TRBD1. The CDR3 loop spans 11 amino acids. CDR1 is MNHNY and CDR2 is SVGAGI in the germline V gene (reference sequence). Trimming at V came to 7 bases and at J to 10 bases, leaving 5 bases not matched to a gene. This CDR3 is CASTGQGRAFF. CDR3 DNA: TGTGCCAGCACTGGACAGGGCAGAGCTTTCTTT.

This clonotype turned up a few times. This chain links TRBV24-1 with TRBJ2-7, with D perhaps matching TRBD1 (5 bases). Germline V gene data show CDR1 as KGHDR and CDR2 as SFDVKD. Trimming took 3 bases from V and 3 from J, leaving 8 bases between them. The CDR3 spans 13 residues. DNA for the CDR3: TGTGCCACCAGTGATCCAGGGAACTACGAGCAGTACTTC. It yields the protein CATSDPGNYEQYF.

This chain's CDR3 is CASRIGGGDEKLFF. In nucleotides, the CDR3 is TGTGCCAGCAGGATTGGAGGGGGCGATGAAAAACTGTTTTTT. The J gene is TRBJ1-4, the V gene TRBV6-1; 7 bases agree with TRBD1. The trim removed 6 bases at V and 6 bases at J, leaving 7 bases unmatched. Germline lookup yields CDR1 MNHNS and CDR2 SASEGT. CDR3 length: 14 amino acids.

J is TRBJ1-5 and V is TRBV20-1; D uncertain. Per germline, CDR1 DFQATT and CDR2 SNEGSKA (reference sequence). This CDR3 comprises 10 residues. With 6 bases removed from V and 9 bases from J, the gap between germline ends came to 9 bases. DNA for the CDR3: TGCAGTGCCACGCCGATGCCCCAGCATTTT. Amino acids: CSATPMPQHF.

There are a few counts of this clonotype. The chain recombines TRBV7-9 with TRBJ2-2, with D hard to call. The germline V gene encodes CDR1 SEHNR and CDR2 FQNEAQ (reference sequence). With 5 bases removed from V and 6 bases from J, the gap between germline ends came to 7 bases. This CDR3 is 12 amino acids long. CDR3 protein: CASSSNPGELFF. The DNA of the CDR3 is TGTGCCAGCAGCAGTAACCCCGGGGAGCTGTTTTTT.

The V and J genes are TRBV5-1 and TRBJ2-7; 14 bases match TRBD2. The J call may be incorrect, as the DNA end agrees better with TRBJ2-5. Germline V gene data show CDR1 as SGHRS and CDR2 as YFSETQ. The CDR3 loop spans 16 amino acids. The CDR3 loop reads CASTRGLAGVKETQYF. CDR3 sequence (DNA): TGCGCCAGCACTAGGGGACTAGCGGGAGTAAAGGAGACCCAGTACTTC.

The chain couples TRBV12-3 or TRBV12-4 to TRBJ1-5; maybe TRBD1 (6 bases). V lost 1 base and J 2 bases, leaving 12 bases between the germline ends. The CDR3 runs 16 residues. The CDR3 coding sequence is TGTGCCAGCAGTTTAGGACTAGGGGGAGGCAATCAGCCCCAGCATTTT. This codes for CASSLGLGGGNQPQHF.

This clonotype was found a few times. The chain has TRBV7-9 and TRBJ1-2, with 10 bases matching TRBD1. The germline gives CDR1 SEHNR, CDR2 FQNEAQ (reference sequence). Unmatched junction bases numbered 20, after V lost 10 bases and J lost 12 bases. This CDR3 is built from 15 residues. DNA of the CDR3: TGTGCCACTTCTCCTCCCTCCGGGACAGGGGTTGTTGACACCTTC. It translates to CATSPPSGTGVVDTF.

This clonotype has just one count. V is TRBV29-1 and J is TRBJ2-7; unclear D gene. CDR3 length equals 12 residues. Deletions cut 4 bases from V and 3 bases from J, with 10 bases between. Germline V gene data show CDR1 as SQVTM and CDR2 as ANQGSEA. Here the CDR3 reads CSVGADGYEQYF. The CDR3 DNA reads as TGCAGCGTTGGAGCAGACGGCTACGAGCAGTACTTC.

The DNA for the CDR3 is TGTGCCAGCAGTCGGACAGGGCTGGGCTACACCTTC. This sequence encodes CASSRTGLGYTF. This rearrangement joins TRBV28 to TRBJ1-2; 8 positions agree with TRBD1. CDR3 length equals 12 residues. Unmatched junction bases numbered 4, after V lost 5 bases and J lost 8 bases. Germline V CDR1 and CDR2: MDHEN, SYDVKM.

This clonotype was picked up a small number of times. The chain joins TRBV20-1 to TRBJ2-7, with 9 nucleotides matching TRBD1. The length of the CDR3 is 14 residues. The V gene's germline CDR1 is DFQATT and CDR2 SNEGSKA (reference sequence). The V segment lost 5 bases and the J segment 3 bases; nucleotides outside the gene matches: 8. This CDR3 is CSAPEPGQGYEQYF. The DNA of the CDR3 is TGCAGTGCTCCCGAACCGGGACAGGGCTACGAGCAGTACTTC.

The J gene is TRBJ2-6, the V gene TRBV7-9; D possibly matches TRBD1 or TRBD2 (5 bases each). This CDR3 has 16 amino acids. The V end was cut by 6 bases, the J end by 4 bases, with 16 bases between. The germline V gene has CDR1 SEHNR and CDR2 FQNEAQ (reference sequence). CDR3 DNA: TGTGCCAGCAGGATAAACCGGGACCTCGGGGCCAACGTCCTGACTTTC. Its protein product is CASRINRDLGANVLTF.

Worth noting for this clonotype: A junction boundary mismatches the germline segment, possibly from a read error. The genes are TRBV10-3 and TRBJ1-5; possibly TRBD1 for D (5 bases). CDR1 ENHRY and CDR2 SYGVKD come from the germline V gene. The CDR3 is made up of 14 amino acids. The CDR3 sequence: CASSQGLGNQPQHF. CDR3 DNA sequence: TGTGCCAGCAGTCAGGGATTGGGCAATCAGCCCCAGCATTTT.

This clonotype was counted a few times. The chain employs TRBV20-1 and TRBJ1-4; D may be TRBD1 (6 bases). This CDR3 region has 16 residues. V was clipped by 1 base and J by 8 bases, with 20 bases between them. Germline CDR1 reads DFQATT; CDR2 reads SNEGSKA (reference sequence). In DNA form, the CDR3 reads TGCAGTGCTAGAGGAGGGGGGACTAAGGCTCGGGAAAAACTGTTTTTT. Protein: CSARGGGTKAREKLFF.

As concerns this clonotype: A read error may be the cause here, since a much bigger clone is one base away. The chain couples TRBV29-1 to TRBJ1-2, with no clear D. Germline CDR1 reads SQVTM; CDR2 reads ANQGSEA. V was shortened by 4 bases and J by 4 bases, with 7 bases between the two germline ends. The length of the CDR3 is 11 residues. CDR3 residues: CSVGEGYGYTF. The CDR3 coding sequence is TGCAGCGTTGGGGAAGGCTATGGCTACACCTTC.

The rearrangement joins TRBV25-1 to TRBJ1-2, with D possibly TRBD1 on 5 matching bases. The CDR3 is 14 residues long. Trimming stripped 5 bases from V and 3 bases from J, with 13 bases between. Looked up from germline, CDR1 is MGHDK and CDR2 is SYGVNS. The DNA for the CDR3 is TGTGCCAGCAGTATAGGGACTGGGGACTATGGCTACACCTTC. Translating gives CASSIGTGDYGYTF.

The rearrangement links TRBV5-1 to TRBJ1-3, with D uncertain. Trimming shortened V by 1 base and J by 4 bases, and 9 bases separated the two germline ends. Germline V gene sequence: CDR1 SGHRS, CDR2 YFSETQ. The CDR3 loop spans 14 amino acids. This CDR3 reads CASSLSVSGNTIYF. The CDR3 region has the DNA TGCGCCAGCAGCTTGTCGGTCTCAGGAAACACCATATATTTT.

This chain joins TRBV29-1 and TRBJ2-7; D tentatively reads TRBD1 or TRBD2 (6 bases each). This CDR3 is 13 amino acids long. Germline assignment: CDR1 SQVTM and CDR2 ANQGSEA. V was pared by 4 bases and J by 5 bases, with 15 bases between. This CDR3 reads CSVVHSGAHEQYF. DNA of the CDR3: TGCAGCGTTGTCCATTCGGGGGCCCACGAGCAGTACTTC.

This chain connects TRBV3-1 to TRBJ2-7; TRBD2 matches at 8 bases. V dropped 4 bases and J dropped 6; count of bases not matched to a gene: 8. This CDR3 has 14 amino acids. In germline, CDR1 is LGHDT, CDR2 YNNKEL (reference sequence). CDR3 nucleotide sequence: TGTGCCAGCAGCCCTCATGGGACTAGGGCCGAGCAGTACTTC. It is translated as CASSPHGTRAEQYF.